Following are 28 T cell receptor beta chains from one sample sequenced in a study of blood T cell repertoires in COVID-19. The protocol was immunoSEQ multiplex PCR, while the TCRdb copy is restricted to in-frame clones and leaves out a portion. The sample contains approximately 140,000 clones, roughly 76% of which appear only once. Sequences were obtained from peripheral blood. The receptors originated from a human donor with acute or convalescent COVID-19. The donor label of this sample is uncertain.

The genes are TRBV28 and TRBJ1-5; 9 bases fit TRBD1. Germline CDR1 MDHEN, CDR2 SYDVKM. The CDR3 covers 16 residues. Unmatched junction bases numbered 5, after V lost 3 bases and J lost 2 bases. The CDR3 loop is CASSFFRTGGNQPQHF. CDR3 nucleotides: TGTGCCAGCAGTTTCTTCCGGACAGGGGGCAATCAGCCCCAGCATTTT.

CDR3 loop: CASRWSPSNEAFF. CDR3 bases: TGTGCCAGCAGATGGAGTCCGTCCAACGAAGCTTTCTTT. The chain is built from TRBV9 and TRBJ1-1; D remains ambiguous. This CDR3 has 13 residues. V was pared by 5 bases and J by 8 bases, with 16 bases between. Germline CDR1 reads SGDLS; CDR2 reads YYNGEE.

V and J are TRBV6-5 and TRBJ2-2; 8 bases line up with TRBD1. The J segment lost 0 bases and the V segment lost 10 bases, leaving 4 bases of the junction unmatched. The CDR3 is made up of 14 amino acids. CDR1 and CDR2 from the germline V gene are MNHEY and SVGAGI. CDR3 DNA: TGTGCCACCCGGACAGGGTCGAACACCGGGGAGCTGTTTTTT. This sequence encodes CATRTGSNTGELFF.

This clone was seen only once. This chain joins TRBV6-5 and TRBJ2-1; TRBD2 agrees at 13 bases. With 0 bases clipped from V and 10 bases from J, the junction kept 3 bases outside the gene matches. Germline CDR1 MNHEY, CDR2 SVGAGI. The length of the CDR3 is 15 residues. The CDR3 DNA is TGTGCCAGCAGTTACTCACGGACTAGCGGGGGCGAGCAGTTCTTC. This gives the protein CASSYSRTSGGEQFF.

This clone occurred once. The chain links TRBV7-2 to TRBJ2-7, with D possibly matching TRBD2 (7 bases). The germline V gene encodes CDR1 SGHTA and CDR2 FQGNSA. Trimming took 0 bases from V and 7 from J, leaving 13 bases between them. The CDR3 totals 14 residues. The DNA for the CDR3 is TGTGCCAGCAGCTTAGCGGCGGGGGCGGGAGAGCAGTACGTC. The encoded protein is CASSLAAGAGEQYV.

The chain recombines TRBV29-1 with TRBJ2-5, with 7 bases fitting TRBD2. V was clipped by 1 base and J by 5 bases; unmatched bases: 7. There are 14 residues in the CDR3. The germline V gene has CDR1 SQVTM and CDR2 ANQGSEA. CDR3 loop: CSVEGRLAAETQYF. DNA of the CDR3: TGCAGCGTTGAAGGGAGGCTAGCGGCGGAGACCCAGTACTTC.

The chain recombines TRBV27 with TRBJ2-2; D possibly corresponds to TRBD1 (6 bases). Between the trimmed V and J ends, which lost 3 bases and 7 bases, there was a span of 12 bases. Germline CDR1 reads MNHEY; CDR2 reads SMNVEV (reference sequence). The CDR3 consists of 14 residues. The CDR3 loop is CASSFFQGIGELFF. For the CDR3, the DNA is TGTGCCAGCAGTTTCTTCCAGGGGATCGGGGAGCTGTTTTTT.

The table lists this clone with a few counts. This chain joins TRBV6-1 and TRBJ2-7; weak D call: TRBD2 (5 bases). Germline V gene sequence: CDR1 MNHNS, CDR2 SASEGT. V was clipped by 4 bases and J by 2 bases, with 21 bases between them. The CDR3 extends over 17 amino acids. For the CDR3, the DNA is TGTGCCAGCAGTGTCCGTGAGAGGGCAGTAATAACCTACGAGCAGTACGTC. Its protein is CASSVRERAVITYEQYV.

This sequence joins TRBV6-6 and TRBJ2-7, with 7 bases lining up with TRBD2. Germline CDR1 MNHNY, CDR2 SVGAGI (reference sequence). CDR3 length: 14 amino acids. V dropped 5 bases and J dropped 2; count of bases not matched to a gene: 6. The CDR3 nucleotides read TGTGCCAGCAGTCCCCTCGGGGGGACCTACGAGCAGTACTTC. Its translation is CASSPLGGTYEQYF.

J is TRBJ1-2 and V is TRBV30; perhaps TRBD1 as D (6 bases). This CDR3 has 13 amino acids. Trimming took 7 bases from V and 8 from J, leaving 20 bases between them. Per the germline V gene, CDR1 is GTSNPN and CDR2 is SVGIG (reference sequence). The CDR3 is CALVPGQVGGYTF. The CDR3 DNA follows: TGTGCCTTGGTCCCGGGACAAGTGGGCGGCTACACCTTC.

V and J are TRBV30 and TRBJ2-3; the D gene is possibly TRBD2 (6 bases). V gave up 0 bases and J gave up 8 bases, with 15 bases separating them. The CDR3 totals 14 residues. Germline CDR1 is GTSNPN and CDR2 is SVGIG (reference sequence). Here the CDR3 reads CAWSVGGQVVTQYF. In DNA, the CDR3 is TGTGCCTGGAGTGTAGGAGGGCAGGTTGTTACGCAGTATTTT.

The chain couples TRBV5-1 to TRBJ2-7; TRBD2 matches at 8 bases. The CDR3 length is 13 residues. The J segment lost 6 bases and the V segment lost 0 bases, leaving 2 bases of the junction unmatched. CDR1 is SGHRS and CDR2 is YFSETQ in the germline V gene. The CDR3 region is CASSLVRGAEQYF. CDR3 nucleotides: TGCGCCAGCAGCTTGGTGCGGGGGGCCGAGCAGTACTTC.

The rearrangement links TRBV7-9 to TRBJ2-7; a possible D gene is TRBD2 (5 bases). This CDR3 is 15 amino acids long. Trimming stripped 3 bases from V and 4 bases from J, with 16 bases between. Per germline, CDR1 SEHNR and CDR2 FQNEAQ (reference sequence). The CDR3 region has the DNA TGTGCCAGCAGCTTTCTAGAGGCGGGCACGTACGAGCAGTACGTC. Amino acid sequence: CASSFLEAGTYEQYV.

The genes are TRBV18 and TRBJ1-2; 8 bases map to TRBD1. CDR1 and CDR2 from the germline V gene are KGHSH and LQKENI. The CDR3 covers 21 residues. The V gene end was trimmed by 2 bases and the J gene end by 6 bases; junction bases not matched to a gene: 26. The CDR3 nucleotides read TGTGCCAGCTCACCAAGATTAAACTCCGGGACAGGACTCGGCGGGGTAAATGGCTACACCTTC. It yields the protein CASSPRLNSGTGLGGVNGYTF.

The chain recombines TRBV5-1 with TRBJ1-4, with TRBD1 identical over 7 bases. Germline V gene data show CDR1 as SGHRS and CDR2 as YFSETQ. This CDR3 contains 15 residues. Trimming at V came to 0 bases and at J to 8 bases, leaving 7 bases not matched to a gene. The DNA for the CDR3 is TGCGCCAGCAGCTTGGGGACAGGCCTTGGGGAAAAACTGTTTTTT. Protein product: CASSLGTGLGEKLFF.

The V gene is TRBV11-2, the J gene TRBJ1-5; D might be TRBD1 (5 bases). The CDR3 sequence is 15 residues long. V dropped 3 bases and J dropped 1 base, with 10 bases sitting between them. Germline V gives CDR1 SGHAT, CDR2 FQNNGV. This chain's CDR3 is CASSLGLRSNQPQHF. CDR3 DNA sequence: TGTGCCAGCAGCTTGGGACTCCGGAGCAATCAGCCCCAGCATTTT.

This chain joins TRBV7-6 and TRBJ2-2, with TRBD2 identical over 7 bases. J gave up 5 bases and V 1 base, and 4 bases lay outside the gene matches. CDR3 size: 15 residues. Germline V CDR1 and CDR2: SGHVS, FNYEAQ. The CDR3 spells CASSLVGGITGELFF. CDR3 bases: TGTGCCAGCAGCTTAGTGGGAGGGATAACCGGGGAGCTGTTTTTT. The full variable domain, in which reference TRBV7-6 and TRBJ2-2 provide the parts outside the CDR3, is GAGVSQSPRYKVTKRGQDVALRCDPISGHVSLYWYRQALGQGPEFLTYFNYEAQQDKSGLPNDRFSAERPEGSISTLTIQRTEQRDSAMYRCASSLVGGITGELFFGEGSRLTVL.

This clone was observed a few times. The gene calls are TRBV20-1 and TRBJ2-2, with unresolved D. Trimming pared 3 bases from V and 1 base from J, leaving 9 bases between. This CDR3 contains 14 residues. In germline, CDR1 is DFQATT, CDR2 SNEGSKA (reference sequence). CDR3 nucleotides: TGCAGTGCTAGTAAGGCGGAGAACACCGGGGAGCTGTTTTTT. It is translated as CSASKAENTGELFF.

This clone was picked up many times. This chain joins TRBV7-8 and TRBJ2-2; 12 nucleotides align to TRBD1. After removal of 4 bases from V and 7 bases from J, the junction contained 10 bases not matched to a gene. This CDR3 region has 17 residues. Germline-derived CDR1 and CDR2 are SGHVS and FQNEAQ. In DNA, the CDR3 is TGTGCCAGCAGCTCAGGGGACAGGGGGCGTTATGTCGGGGAGCTGTTTTTT. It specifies CASSSGDRGRYVGELFF.

For the CDR3, the DNA is TGTGCCAGCAGTTCCTCGAAGTATCGGGAAAAACTGTTTTTT. Amino acids: CASSSSKYREKLFF. The rearrangement joins TRBV27 to TRBJ1-4; D unclear. Germline V lookup: CDR1 MNHEY, CDR2 SMNVEV (reference sequence). The CDR3 covers 14 residues. Trimming pared 4 bases from V and 8 bases from J, leaving 14 bases between.

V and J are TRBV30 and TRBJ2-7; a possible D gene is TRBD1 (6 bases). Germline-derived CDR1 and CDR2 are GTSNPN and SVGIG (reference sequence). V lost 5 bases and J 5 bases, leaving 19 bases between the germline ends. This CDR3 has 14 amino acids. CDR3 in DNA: TGTGCCTGGGACCGAGGGGGTACCAATCACGAGCAGTACTTC. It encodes CAWDRGGTNHEQYF.

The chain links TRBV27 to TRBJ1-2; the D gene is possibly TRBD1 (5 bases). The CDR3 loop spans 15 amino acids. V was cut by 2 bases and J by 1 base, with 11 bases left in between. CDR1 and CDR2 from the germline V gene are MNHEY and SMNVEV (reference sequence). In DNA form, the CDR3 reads TGTGCCAGCAGTTTAAATGCAGGGAATAACTATGGCTACACCTTC. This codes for CASSLNAGNNYGYTF.

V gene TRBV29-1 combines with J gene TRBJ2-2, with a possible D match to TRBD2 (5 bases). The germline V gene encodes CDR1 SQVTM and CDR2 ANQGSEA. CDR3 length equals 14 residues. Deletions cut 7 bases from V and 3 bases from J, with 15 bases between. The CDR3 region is CSAQTVRDTGELFF. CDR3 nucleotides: TGCAGCGCGCAAACGGTGAGGGACACCGGGGAGCTGTTTTTT.

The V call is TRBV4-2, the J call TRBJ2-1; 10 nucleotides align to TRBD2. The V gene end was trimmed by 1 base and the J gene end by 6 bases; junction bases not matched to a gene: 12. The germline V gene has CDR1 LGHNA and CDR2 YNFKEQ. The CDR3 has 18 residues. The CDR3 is CASSQATGPSGGANEQFF. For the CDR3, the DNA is TGTGCCAGCAGCCAAGCCACTGGACCGAGCGGGGGGGCCAATGAGCAGTTCTTC.

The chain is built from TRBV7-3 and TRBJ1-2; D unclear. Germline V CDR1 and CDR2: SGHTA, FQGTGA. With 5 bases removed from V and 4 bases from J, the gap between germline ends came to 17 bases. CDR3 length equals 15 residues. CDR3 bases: TGTGCCAGCAGCCCAATCCCACATCTGCCCTATGGCTACACCTTC. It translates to CASSPIPHLPYGYTF. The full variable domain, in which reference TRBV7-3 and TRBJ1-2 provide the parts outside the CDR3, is GAGVSQTPSNKVTEKGKYVELRCDPISGHTALYWYRQSLGQGPEFLIYFQGTGAADDSGLPNDRFFAVRPEGSVSTLKIQRTERGDSAVYLCASSPIPHLPYGYTFGSGTRLTVV.

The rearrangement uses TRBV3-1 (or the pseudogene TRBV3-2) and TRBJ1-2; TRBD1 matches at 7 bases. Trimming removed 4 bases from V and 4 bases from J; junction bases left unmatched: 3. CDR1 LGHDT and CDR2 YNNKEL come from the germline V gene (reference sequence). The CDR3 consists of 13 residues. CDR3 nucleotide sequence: TGTGCCAGCAGCCGGGGGACAGCCTATGGCTACACCTTC. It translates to CASSRGTAYGYTF.

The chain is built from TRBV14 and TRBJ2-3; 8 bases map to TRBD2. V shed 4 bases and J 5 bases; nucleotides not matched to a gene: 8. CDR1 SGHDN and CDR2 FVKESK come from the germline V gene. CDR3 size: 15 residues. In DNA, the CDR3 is TGTGCCAGCAGCCTCCTCGGGGGGGCCGGAGATACGCAGTATTTT. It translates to CASSLLGGAGDTQYF.

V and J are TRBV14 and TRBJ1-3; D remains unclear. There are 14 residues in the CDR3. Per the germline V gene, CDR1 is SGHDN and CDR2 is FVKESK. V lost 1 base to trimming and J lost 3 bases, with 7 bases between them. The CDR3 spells CASSQVAGGNTIYF. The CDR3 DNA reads TGTGCCAGCAGCCAAGTTGCCGGTGGAAACACCATATATTTT.